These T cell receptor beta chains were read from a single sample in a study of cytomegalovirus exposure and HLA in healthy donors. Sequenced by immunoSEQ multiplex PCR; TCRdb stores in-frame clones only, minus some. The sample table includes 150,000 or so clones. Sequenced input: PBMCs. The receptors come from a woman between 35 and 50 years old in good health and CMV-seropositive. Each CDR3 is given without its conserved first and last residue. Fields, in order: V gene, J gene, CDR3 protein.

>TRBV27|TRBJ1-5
ASSLSPTGRQPQH
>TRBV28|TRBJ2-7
ASSFNGGLAGWIGEQY
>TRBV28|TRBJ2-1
ASSLWGGSKDNEQF
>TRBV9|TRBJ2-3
ARDLSGSSTDTQY
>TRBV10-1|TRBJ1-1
ASSESGGTEAF
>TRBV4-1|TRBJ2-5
ASSSTLNARETQY
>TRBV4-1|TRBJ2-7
ASSLDSEQY
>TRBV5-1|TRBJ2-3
ASSFTGDTDTQY
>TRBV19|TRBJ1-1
ASSFLDRMNTEAF
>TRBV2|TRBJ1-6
ASSVRKGESPLH
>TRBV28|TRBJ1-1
ASSRDRGGVNTEAF
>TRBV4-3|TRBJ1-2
ASSQENTEDYGYT
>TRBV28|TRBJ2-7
ASSFTGFEQY
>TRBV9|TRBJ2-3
ASTLLAGSTDTQY
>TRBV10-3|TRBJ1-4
AISEPGEKLF
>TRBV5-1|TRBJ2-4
ASSTGNGDIQY
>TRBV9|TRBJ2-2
ASRPGLAGYTGELF
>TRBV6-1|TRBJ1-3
ASSPLSGNTIY
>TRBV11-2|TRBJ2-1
ASSLVPGINEQF
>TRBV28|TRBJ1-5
ASSLLQGNQPQH
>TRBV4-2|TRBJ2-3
ASRGAASTDTQY
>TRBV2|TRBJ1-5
ASSEGSGLPQPQH
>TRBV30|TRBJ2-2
AWGRGSGELF
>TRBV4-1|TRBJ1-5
ASSQERDRQPQH
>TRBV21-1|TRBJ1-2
ASSKFRNYGYT
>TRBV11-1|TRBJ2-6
ASSKLTGNSGANVLT
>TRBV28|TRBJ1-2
ASVDRVGYGYT
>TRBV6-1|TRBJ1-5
ASSEYSNQPQH
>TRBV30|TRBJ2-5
AWSVLGYQETQY